This T cell receptor (beta chain) is from a study of Ad26.COV2.S vaccination and SARS-CoV-2 variants. Study as a whole: As a participant in COV1001, the donor was in the Ad26.COV2.S trial arm. Once or twice, 56 days apart, Ad26.COV2.S was delivered intramuscularly.

The data were produced by immunoSEQ multiplex PCR, yet TCRdb's version contains in-frame clones alone and is incomplete. The top ten clones hold roughly 1.5% of a sample with hundreds of thousands of clones, roughly 90% of them seen once. Treatment noted: some 20 received Ad26.COV2.S at low or high dose, single or two shots; roughly 5 received placebo; per-sample allocation not given. Sample collection was performed on day 63 after the first vaccine or placebo injection. Wuhan-strain SARS-CoV-2 spike was expressed by the Ad26 vector that made up the vaccine. The ends were cut back, 0 bases at V and 6 bases at J, with 8 bases in the middle. Germline V gives CDR1 LNHNV, CDR2 YYDKDF (reference sequence). The CDR3 length is 13 residues.

The TCR originated in a person aged 18-60 years who received the Ad26.COV2.S COVID-19 vaccine or a placebo. The sample in question was peripheral blood, obtained in a trial of Ad26.COV2.S vaccine versus placebo. This sequence joins TRBV15 and TRBJ1-2, with D uncertain. The CDR3 protein is CATSRDRVHGYTF. CDR3 in DNA: TGTGCCACCAGCAGAGATCGGGTCCATGGCTACACCTTC. Combining the CDR3 with reference TRBV15 and TRBJ1-2 gives the whole variable domain DAMVIQNPRYQVTQFGKPVTLSCSQTLNHNVMYWYQQKSSQAPKLLFHYYDKDFNNEADTPDNFQSRRPNTSFCFLDIRSPGLGDTAMYLCATSRDRVHGYTFGSGTRLTVV.